This T cell receptor beta chain emerged from a study of blood T cells in healthy people across ages. Through a sample-barcoded 5' primer and a J-beta primer mix, a second PCR was run for 7 to 11 cycles. TCRdb re-called the 5' RACE reads with MiXCR, one entry per CDR3 protein. The table lists 800,000 or so distinct CDR3 sequences, less than 80% of them singletons. Findings and caveats of the study: Observed TCR beta diversity per million T cells went down as age went up. This fall followed a roughly linear course with age.

This clonotype was detected only a few times. Its antigen remains unknown. Sequenced: blood. The source is a man aged 30 to 39 in good health.

CDR3 sequence: CASSPTLGQAYEQYF. CDR3 sequence (DNA): TGTGCCAGCAGTCCCACCCTGGGACAGGCTTACGAGCAGTACTTC. This sequence joins TRBV28 and TRBJ2-7; TRBD1 matches 8 bases. V lost 5 bases to trimming and J lost 4 bases; unmatched junction nucleotides: 10. This CDR3 region has 15 residues. The V gene's germline CDR1 is MDHEN and CDR2 SYDVKM.